These 27 T cell receptor beta chains came from one sample sequenced in a study of blood T cell repertoires in COVID-19. Generated by immunoSEQ multiplex PCR, the TCRdb table keeps only in-frame clones and is missing some. The sample yields some 180,000 clones, roughly 80% seen once. Sequencing was done on a sample of peripheral blood. These receptor sequences come from a woman in her thirties or forties with COVID-19, enrolled during active disease.

The chain is built from TRBV30 and TRBJ1-1; the D gene is possibly TRBD1 (5 bases). With 0 bases removed from V and 1 base from J, the gap between germline ends came to 9 bases. CDR1 and CDR2 (germline): GTSNPN, SVGIG (reference sequence). This CDR3 has 14 residues. CDR3 in DNA: TGTGCCTGGAGTGTAGGGGCACCGAACACTGAAGCTTTCTTT. This encodes CAWSVGAPNTEAFF.

The rearrangement joins TRBV2 to TRBJ2-5, with D possibly matching TRBD2 (7 bases). Trimming took off 8 bases at V and 1 base at J, with 14 bases between the two ends. The V gene's germline CDR1 is SNHLY and CDR2 FYNNEI. The CDR3 is 14 residues long. CDR3 coding DNA: TGTGCCAGCCGGGGGGACACAACCCAAGAGACCCAGTACTTC. It codes for CASRGDTTQETQYF.

The J gene is TRBJ2-7, the V gene TRBV7-8, with TRBD1 matching over 8 bases. In germline, CDR1 is SGHVS, CDR2 FQNEAQ. The junction had 4 bases not matched to a gene; V was cut back by 4 bases and J by 2 bases. The CDR3 contains 14 residues. The CDR3 region is CASSWAGGTYEQYV. The CDR3 DNA is TGTGCCAGCAGCTGGGCAGGGGGCACCTACGAGCAGTACGTC.

The chain joins TRBV20-1 to TRBJ2-7; D is unresolved. The CDR3 sequence is 11 residues long. Trimming removed 4 bases at V and 5 bases at J, with 9 bases between. CDR1 and CDR2 from the germline V gene are DFQATT and SNEGSKA (reference sequence). The CDR3 DNA sequence: TGCAGTGCTATCTTGACACACGAGCAGTACTTC. This gives the protein CSAILTHEQYF.

The CDR3, as DNA: TGTGCCAGCAGAGCAAGGGGCAGGGCGACGGGCTACGAGCAGTACTTC. Protein sequence: CASRARGRATGYEQYF. The V call is TRBV28, the J call TRBJ2-7, with D possibly matching TRBD1 (5 bases). V was shortened by 6 bases and J by 3 bases, with 21 bases between the two germline ends. CDR3 size: 16 residues. Germline V gives CDR1 MDHEN, CDR2 SYDVKM.

J is TRBJ2-3 and V is TRBV29-1; 11 bases map to TRBD2. Germline values: CDR1 SQVTM, CDR2 ANQGSEA. J was trimmed by 0 bases and V by 0 bases; bases with no gene match: 14. The CDR3 loop spans 20 amino acids. The CDR3 coding sequence is TGCAGCGTTGAAGATTTTGGAATGACTAGCGGGGAGGTGAGCACAGATACGCAGTATTTT. Translation gives CSVEDFGMTSGEVSTDTQYF.

CDR3 sequence: CASTPSLQGNQPQHF. Written as DNA, the CDR3 is TGTGCCAGCACCCCCTCATTACAGGGGAATCAGCCCCAGCATTTT. The rearrangement joins TRBV2 to TRBJ1-5, with 7 bases that match TRBD1. Germline CDR1 reads SNHLY; CDR2 reads FYNNEI. Unmatched junction bases numbered 10, after V lost 7 bases and J lost 4 bases. The CDR3 consists of 15 residues. The variable domain in full, with the rest retrieved from reference TRBV2 and TRBJ1-5, is EPEVTQTPSHQVTQMGQEVILRCVPISNHLYFYWYRQILGQKVEFLVSFYNNEISEKSEIFDDQFSVERPDGSNFTLKIRSTKLEDSAMYFCASTPSLQGNQPQHFGDGTRLSIL.

This sequence joins TRBV27 and TRBJ2-1, with 8 bases fitting TRBD1. This CDR3 comprises 15 residues. Germline V gene data show CDR1 as MNHEY and CDR2 as SMNVEV (reference sequence). V shed 4 bases and J 3 bases; nucleotides not matched to a gene: 5. CDR3 region: CASSSTGVHYNEQFF. DNA of the CDR3: TGTGCCAGCAGTTCGACAGGGGTACACTACAATGAGCAGTTCTTC.

The CDR3 sequence: CASRVNWGQDQPQHF. The CDR3 coding sequence is TGTGCCAGCAGGGTAAATTGGGGGCAGGATCAGCCCCAGCATTTT. This rearrangement joins TRBV27 to TRBJ1-5, with D perhaps matching TRBD1 (6 bases). The CDR3 consists of 15 residues. V dropped 6 bases and J dropped 5 bases, with 17 bases sitting between them. Germline CDR1 is MNHEY and CDR2 is SMNVEV (reference sequence).

This clone has a handful of counts. The rearrangement uses TRBV14 and TRBJ1-2, with a possible D match to TRBD1 (6 bases). CDR1 is SGHDN, CDR2 FVKESK, per germline. V lost 1 base and J lost 0, with 15 bases in between. The CDR3 spans 17 residues. In nucleotides, the CDR3 is TGTGCCAGCAGCCAAGGCAGGGGAATAGTCCCTAACTATGGCTACACCTTC. It codes for CASSQGRGIVPNYGYTF.

J is TRBJ1-2 and V is TRBV9, with a weak D call TRBD1 (6 bases). This CDR3 spans 12 amino acids. CDR1 and CDR2 from the germline V gene are SGDLS and YYNGEE. V was clipped by 4 bases and J by 7 bases, with 11 bases between them. The CDR3: CASSPWTAGYTF. For the CDR3, the DNA is TGTGCCAGCAGCCCCTGGACAGCTGGCTACACCTTC. Drawing the rest from reference TRBV9 and TRBJ1-2, the complete variable domain is DSGVTQTPKHLITATGQRVTLRCSPRSGDLSVYWYQQSLDQGLQFLIQYYNGEERAKGNILERFSAQQFPDLHSELNLSSLELGDSALYFCASSPWTAGYTFGSGTRLTVV.

The chain combines TRBV27 with TRBJ1-2; 9 positions match TRBD1. Germline V gene sequence: CDR1 MNHEY, CDR2 SMNVEV (reference sequence). The CDR3 runs 17 residues. V was pared by 5 bases and J by 6 bases, with 16 bases of the junction left unmatched. CDR3 region: CASSLVPPGQGVDGYTF. The CDR3 coding sequence is TGTGCCAGCAGTCTCGTTCCCCCGGGACAGGGAGTCGATGGCTACACCTTC.

This rearrangement joins TRBV6-5 to TRBJ2-3; 9 nucleotides align to TRBD2. The CDR3 length is 14 residues. Per the germline V gene, CDR1 is MNHEY and CDR2 is SVGAGI. V was clipped by 4 bases and J by 3 bases; unmatched bases: 2. The CDR3 is CASSWTSVTDTQYF. In DNA form, the CDR3 reads TGTGCCAGCAGTTGGACTAGCGTTACAGATACGCAGTATTTT.

The rearrangement joins TRBV2 to TRBJ1-5; D might be TRBD1 (6 bases). Per germline, CDR1 SNHLY and CDR2 FYNNEI. V was trimmed by 6 bases and J by 6 bases, leaving 27 bases between them. This CDR3 spans 18 amino acids. CDR3 in amino acids: CASSSRPGNRVWSQPQHF. DNA of the CDR3: TGTGCCAGCAGCTCCCGTCCCGGAAACAGGGTCTGGAGTCAGCCCCAGCATTTT.

The chain recombines TRBV21-1 with TRBJ2-5; the D call of TRBD1 is as the table states it, not checked on the DNA. TRBV21-1 is a pseudogene. There are 15 residues in the CDR3. The CDR3 DNA reads TGTGCCAGCACCCCCTGGGACAGGGTTAAAGAGACCCAGTACTTC. Its protein is CASTPWDRVKETQYF.

The chain recombines TRBV10-1 with TRBJ2-1; 12 bases are a match to TRBD2. Trimming took 8 bases from V and 7 from J; bases not matched to a gene: 3. Germline V gives CDR1 WNHNN, CDR2 SYGVQD (reference sequence). The CDR3 runs 13 residues. The CDR3 sequence: CASSLAGGNEQFF. The CDR3 DNA follows: TGCGCCAGCTCCCTAGCGGGGGGGAATGAGCAGTTCTTC.

The rearrangement links TRBV2 to TRBJ1-1, with D possibly being TRBD1 (6 bases). The CDR3 runs to 14 residues. The V end was cut by 6 bases, the J end by 4 bases, with 15 bases between. CDR1 is SNHLY, CDR2 FYNNEI, per germline. The CDR3 region is CASRLNRDGTEAFF. The CDR3 nucleotides are TGTGCCAGCAGACTTAACAGGGACGGCACTGAAGCTTTCTTT.

V and J are TRBV6-5 and TRBJ1-2; 7 nucleotides line up with TRBD1. Trimming cost V 6 bases and J 4 bases; bases outside gene matches: 8. The CDR3 has 14 residues. Germline V lookup: CDR1 MNHEY, CDR2 SVGAGI. The CDR3 region has the DNA TGTGCCAGCAGCCCGACAGGGAAGAGCTATGGCTACACCTTC. Translated: CASSPTGKSYGYTF.

This chain joins TRBV4-1 and TRBJ2-7, with 7 bases that match TRBD1. The CDR3 is made up of 16 amino acids. Unmatched junction bases numbered 11, after V lost 0 bases and J lost 6 bases. Per germline, CDR1 MGHRA and CDR2 YSYEKL. The DNA for the CDR3 is TGCGCCAGCAGCCAAGATAAAACGACAGGGTCCGGCGAGCAGTACTTC. Protein product: CASSQDKTTGSGEQYF.

The chain uses TRBV2 and TRBJ1-3, with D uncertain. Trimming took 4 bases from V and 0 from J, leaving 13 bases between them. Germline V gene sequence: CDR1 SNHLY, CDR2 FYNNEI. The CDR3 is 16 amino acids. CDR3 nucleotides: TGTGCCAGCAGTGCCCAATCGGCGGGCTCTGGAAACACCATATATTTT. It yields the protein CASSAQSAGSGNTIYF.

The chain has TRBV11-3 and TRBJ2-2; D remains unclear. Germline V gene lookup returns CDR1 SGHNT and CDR2 YENEEA. CDR3 length equals 15 residues. Trimming took 1 base from V and 2 from J, leaving 8 bases between them. CDR3 nucleotides: TGTGCCAGCAGCTTAGGGCCATACAACACCGGGGAGCTGTTTTTT. Translated, it gives CASSLGPYNTGELFF.

The rearrangement uses TRBV30 and TRBJ1-4; 7 nucleotides agree with TRBD1. Trimming cost V 4 bases and J 6 bases; bases outside gene matches: 5. Germline CDR1 and CDR2: GTSNPN and SVGIG (reference sequence). This CDR3 spans 13 amino acids. The chain's CDR3 is CAWTGGRDEKLFF. The CDR3 DNA is TGTGCCTGGACAGGGGGGAGAGATGAAAAACTGTTTTTT.

The chain combines TRBV6-5 with TRBJ2-1, with 9 bases fitting TRBD2. The CDR3 runs to 15 residues. Trimming at V came to 7 bases and at J to 6 bases, leaving 10 bases not matched to a gene. Germline lookup yields CDR1 MNHEY and CDR2 SVGAGI. CDR3 coding DNA: TGTGCCAGCACCCCCCAAGGGACTAGCAGCAATGAGCAGTTCTTC. As protein: CASTPQGTSSNEQFF.

The V and J genes are TRBV3-1 (or the pseudogene TRBV3-2) and TRBJ1-2; no clear D gene. Germline CDR1 is LGHDT and CDR2 is YNNKEL (reference sequence). Trimming took 3 bases from V and 2 from J, leaving 13 bases between them. The CDR3 runs 15 residues. CDR3 sequence (DNA): TGTGCCAGCAGCCACGGGTTCAACCCGAACTATGGCTACACCTTC. As protein: CASSHGFNPNYGYTF.

The CDR3 DNA is TGTGCCAGCAGCCCCACGACAGTCTATGGCTACACCTTC. This gives the protein CASSPTTVYGYTF. This chain uses TRBV7-2 with TRBJ1-2, with a weak D call TRBD1 (5 bases). The germline CDR1 and CDR2 sequences are SGHTA and FQGNSA. V dropped 5 bases and J dropped 4 bases, with 11 bases sitting between them. The CDR3 is 13 residues long.

V is TRBV6-2 or TRBV6-3 and J is TRBJ2-5; the D is unclear. Looked up from germline, CDR1 is MNHEY and CDR2 is SVGEGT. The CDR3 length is 13 residues. The V end was cut by 4 bases, the J end by 2 bases, with 8 bases between. This CDR3 is CASSSDSQETQYF. In DNA, the CDR3 is TGTGCCAGCAGTTCCGACTCGCAAGAGACCCAGTACTTC.

The chain joins TRBV28 to TRBJ1-1, with D hard to call. Trimming shortened V by 2 bases and J by 10 bases, and 8 bases separated the two germline ends. The CDR3 runs to 11 residues. CDR1 and CDR2 (germline): MDHEN, SYDVKM. The CDR3 nucleotides read TGTGCCAGCAGTTTACTTAACATAGCTTTCTTT. Encoded protein: CASSLLNIAFF.